The rows below give T cell receptor beta chains drawn from one sample of a study of blood T cell repertoires in COVID-19. Clones were read by immunoSEQ multiplex PCR, and TCRdb kept only the in-frame ones, dropping some. Altogether approximately 150,000 clones are present, about 90% being singletons, with the ten largest covering 0.95% to 1.5%. Sequencing was done on a sample of PBMCs or T cells enriched from blood (not recorded which). The source is a human donor with acute COVID-19. The donor label of this sample is uncertain. The CDR3 runs from the conserved cysteine through the conserved F or W. A D gene is named only where the DNA matches it firmly. Clone size is stated in some rows and not others, as once, few, many or a class when expanded.

v_call,clone_size,j_call,d_call,cdr3_aa,cdr3_nt
TRBV3-1/TRBV3-2,few,TRBJ1-2,TRBD1,CASSQVRGRDGYTF,TGTGCCAGCAGCCAGGTCAGGGGGCGCGATGGCTACACCTTC
TRBV3-1/TRBV3-2,NA,TRBJ2-7,TRBD1,CASSHPRGPEQYF,TGTGCCAGCAGCCACCCCAGGGGGCCCGAGCAGTACTTC
TRBV18,NA,TRBJ1-1,NA,CASSPLWTETRVNTEAFF,TGTGCCAGCTCACCCCTCTGGACAGAAACAAGAGTGAACACTGAAGCTTTCTTT
TRBV9,NA,TRBJ2-3,NA,CASSVATLTDTQYF,TGTGCCAGCAGCGTGGCCACCCTCACAGATACGCAGTATTTT
TRBV6-5,once,TRBJ1-4,TRBD1,CASSYTGQGGEKLFF,TGTGCCAGCAGTTATACCGGACAGGGAGGTGAAAAACTGTTTTTT
TRBV11-2,NA,TRBJ2-5,NA,CASSPQTTSAETQYF,TGTGCCAGCAGCCCCCAGACCACTAGTGCGGAGACCCAGTACTTC
TRBV4-3,NA,TRBJ2-2,NA,CASSQAAQDTGELFF,TGCGCCAGCAGCCAAGCGGCCCAGGACACCGGGGAGCTGTTTTTT
TRBV4-3,NA,TRBJ1-6,NA,CASSQDVSSLRSPLHF,TGCGCCAGCAGCCAAGACGTAAGCTCACTGCGCTCACCCCTCCACTTT
TRBV3-1/TRBV3-2,NA,TRBJ1-5,NA,CAGNREKGNQPQHF,TGTGCCGGAAACAGGGAGAAGGGGAATCAGCCCCAGCATTTT
TRBV11-2,NA,TRBJ2-7,TRBD1,CASSYGTGGYEQYF,TGTGCCAGCAGCTACGGGACAGGGGGCTACGAGCAGTACTTC
TRBV7-2,NA,TRBJ2-1,NA,CASSSSLAWEQFF,TGTGCCAGCAGCTCATCACTAGCCTGGGAGCAGTTCTTC
TRBV3-1/TRBV3-2,NA,TRBJ2-7,NA,CASSPRHAYEQYF,TGTGCCAGCAGCCCCAGACATGCCTACGAGCAGTACTTC
TRBV2,NA,TRBJ1-2,NA,CASEEYGYTF,TGTGCCAGCGAGGAATATGGCTACACCTTC
TRBV2,NA,TRBJ2-7,NA,CASSEGPEDEQYF,TGTGCCAGCAGTGAAGGACCGGAGGACGAGCAGTACTTC
TRBV6-5,NA,TRBJ1-1,NA,CAVHGGTEAFF,TGTGCCGTACACGGGGGCACTGAAGCTTTCTTT
TRBV3-1/TRBV3-2,once,TRBJ2-1,NA,CASSLGGGEQFF,TGTGCCAGCAGCCTAGGGGGTGGTGAGCAGTTCTTC
TRBV4-1,once,TRBJ2-7,TRBD1,CASSQGPLDRDYEQYF,TGCGCCAGCAGCCAAGGCCCACTGGACAGGGACTACGAGCAGTACTTC
TRBV29-1,few,TRBJ1-1,NA,CSVVGDLNTEAFF,TGCAGCGTTGTCGGGGACTTGAACACTGAAGCTTTCTTT
TRBV12-3/TRBV12-4,NA,TRBJ1-1,TRBD1,CASSSDRDTEAFF,TGTGCCAGCAGTTCAGACAGGGACACTGAAGCTTTCTTT
TRBV14,NA,TRBJ1-1,NA,CASSLHPGGTMNTEAFF,TGTGCCAGCAGCCTCCACCCGGGGGGCACGATGAACACTGAAGCTTTCTTT
TRBV19,NA,TRBJ2-1,NA,CASSPYDNYNEQFF,TGTGCCAGTAGTCCCTACGACAATTACAATGAGCAGTTCTTC
TRBV29-1,NA,TRBJ2-5,NA,CSLQTTETQYF,TGCAGCTTACAGACGACAGAGACCCAGTACTTC
TRBV24-1,NA,TRBJ2-3,TRBD1,CATSDLGADRGSTDTQYF,TGTGCCACCAGTGATTTGGGGGCCGACAGGGGCAGCACAGATACGCAGTATTTT
TRBV7-9,NA,TRBJ1-1,NA,CASSLGIHEEAFF,TGTGCCAGCAGCTTAGGAATACATGAAGAAGCTTTCTTT
TRBV12-3/TRBV12-4,NA,TRBJ2-4,NA,CASSSTGHRSQYF,TGTGCCAGCAGTTCTACTGGACACCGAAGCCAGTACTTC
TRBV9,NA,TRBJ1-2,TRBD1,CASSVVGTGGDYGYTF,TGTGCCAGCAGCGTAGTGGGGACAGGGGGCGACTATGGCTACACCTTC
TRBV6-4,NA,TRBJ1-2,TRBD1,CASSPTEGTGFPYGYTF,TGTGCCAGCAGTCCTACCGAGGGGACAGGGTTTCCCTATGGCTACACCTTC
TRBV19,NA,TRBJ1-2,TRBD1,CASSIQGANDGYTF,TGTGCCAGTAGTATTCAGGGGGCGAATGATGGCTACACCTTC
TRBV7-3,NA,TRBJ2-5,TRBD2,CASSAAGAEETQYF,TGTGCCAGCAGCGCAGCGGGGGCGGAAGAGACCCAGTACTTC
TRBV2,NA,TRBJ2-7,TRBD1,CASRLGQDHEQYF,TGTGCCAGCAGGCTGGGACAGGACCACGAGCAGTACTTC
TRBV4-3,NA,TRBJ2-3,NA,CASSQGFGTQYF,TGCGCCAGCAGCCAAGGCTTCGGTACGCAGTATTTT
TRBV9,NA,TRBJ2-3,NA,CASSGGGSTDTQYF,TGTGCCAGCAGCGGGGGCGGATCCACAGATACGCAGTATTTT
TRBV6-1,NA,TRBJ2-7,TRBD2,CASSVRGLSGDSYEQYF,TGTGCCAGCAGTGTGCGGGGTCTTAGCGGGGATTCCTACGAGCAGTACTTC
TRBV10-2,NA,TRBJ2-7,TRBD1,CASRTGQGSYEQYF,TGCGCCAGCCGCACCGGACAGGGTTCCTACGAGCAGTACTTC
TRBV4-2,NA,TRBJ2-3,TRBD1,CASSQERGRAQDTQYF,TGTGCCAGCAGCCAAGAAAGGGGGCGGGCCCAGGATACGCAGTATTTT
TRBV5-1,once,TRBJ2-5,TRBD2,CASSLETPGLAAQRRAQYF,TGCGCCAGCAGCTTGGAGACCCCGGGACTAGCGGCCCAGCGACGAGCCCAGTACTTC
TRBV11-2,NA,TRBJ1-1,TRBD1,CASSFYGTGGYTEAFF,TGTGCCAGCAGCTTCTACGGGACAGGGGGCTACACTGAAGCTTTCTTT
TRBV10-3,NA,TRBJ1-5,NA,CASSGRQNQPQHF,TGTGCCAGTAGTGGGAGACAAAATCAGCCCCAGCATTTT
TRBV5-1,NA,TRBJ2-5,TRBD2,CASSSDAGGETQYF,TGCGCCAGCAGCTCTGACGCGGGGGGAGAGACCCAGTACTTC
TRBV7-9,NA,TRBJ2-2,NA,CAGSLSRAGELFF,TGTGCCGGATCGCTCTCGAGGGCCGGGGAGCTGTTTTTT
TRBV7-2,once,TRBJ1-3,NA,CASSSAFGNTIYF,TGTGCCAGCAGCTCCGCATTCGGGAACACCATATATTTT